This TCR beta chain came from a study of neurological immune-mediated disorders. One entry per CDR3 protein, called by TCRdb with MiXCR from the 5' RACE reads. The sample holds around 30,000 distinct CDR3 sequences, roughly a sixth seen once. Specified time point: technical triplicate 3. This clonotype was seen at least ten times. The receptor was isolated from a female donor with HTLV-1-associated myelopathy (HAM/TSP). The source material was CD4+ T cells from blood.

CDR3 residues: CASSRQGYGYTF. The DNA for the CDR3 is TGTGCCAGCAGCCGACAGGGCTATGGCTACACCTTC. This chain links TRBV3-1 with TRBJ1-2; 7 bases map to TRBD1. V was pared by 4 bases and J by 4 bases, with 0 bases of the junction left unmatched. CDR3 size: 12 residues. Looked up from germline, CDR1 is LGHDT and CDR2 is YNNKEL (reference sequence).